Described below is a single TCR beta chain sequence and its context. In the original workflow: Cell counts per sample came from amplifying reference gene primers. Only in-frame clones appear in the TCRdb table, and some are missing; sequencing was by immunoSEQ multiplex PCR. From that table come the V and J calls and clone size; the DNA was used to work out D and trimming. The sample shows about 15,000 clones, over 75% of them seen only once. This sample was included in a study of blood T cell repertoires in COVID-19. Losses at the gene ends were 10 bases for V and 3 bases for J; bases not matched to a gene: 8. In germline, CDR1 is SGHVS, CDR2 FQNEAQ. CDR3 length: 14 residues.

Sequencing was carried out using peripheral blood. The sequence came from a man between 65 and 85 years old in a cohort sampled during active COVID-19. The V call is TRBV7-8, the J call TRBJ2-2, with 7 positions matching TRBD1. The CDR3 loop is CATYRGQYTGELFF. CDR3 sequence (DNA): TGTGCCACCTACAGGGGACAGTACACCGGGGAGCTGTTTTTT. Combining the CDR3 with reference TRBV7-8 and TRBJ2-2 gives the whole variable domain GAGVSQSPRYKVAKRGQDVALRCDPISGHVSLFWYQQALGQGPEFLTYFQNEAQLDKSGLPSDRFFAERPEGSVSTLKIQRTQQEDSAVYLCATYRGQYTGELFFGEGSRLTVL.